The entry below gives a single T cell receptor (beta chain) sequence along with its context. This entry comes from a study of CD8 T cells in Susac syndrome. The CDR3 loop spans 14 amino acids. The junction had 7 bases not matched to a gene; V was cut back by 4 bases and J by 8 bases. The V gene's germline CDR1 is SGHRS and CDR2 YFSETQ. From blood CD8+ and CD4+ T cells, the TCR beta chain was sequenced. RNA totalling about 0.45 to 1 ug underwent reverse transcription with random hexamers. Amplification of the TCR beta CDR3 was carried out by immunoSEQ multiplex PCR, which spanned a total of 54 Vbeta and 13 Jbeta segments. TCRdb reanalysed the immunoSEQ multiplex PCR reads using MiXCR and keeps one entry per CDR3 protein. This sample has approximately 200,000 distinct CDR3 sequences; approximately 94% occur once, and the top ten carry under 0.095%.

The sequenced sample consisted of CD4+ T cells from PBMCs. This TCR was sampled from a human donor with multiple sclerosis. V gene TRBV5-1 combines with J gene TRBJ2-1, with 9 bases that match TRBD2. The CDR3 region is CASSLPGLAHEQFF. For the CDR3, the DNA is TGCGCCAGCAGCCTCCCGGGACTAGCTCATGAGCAGTTCTTC.